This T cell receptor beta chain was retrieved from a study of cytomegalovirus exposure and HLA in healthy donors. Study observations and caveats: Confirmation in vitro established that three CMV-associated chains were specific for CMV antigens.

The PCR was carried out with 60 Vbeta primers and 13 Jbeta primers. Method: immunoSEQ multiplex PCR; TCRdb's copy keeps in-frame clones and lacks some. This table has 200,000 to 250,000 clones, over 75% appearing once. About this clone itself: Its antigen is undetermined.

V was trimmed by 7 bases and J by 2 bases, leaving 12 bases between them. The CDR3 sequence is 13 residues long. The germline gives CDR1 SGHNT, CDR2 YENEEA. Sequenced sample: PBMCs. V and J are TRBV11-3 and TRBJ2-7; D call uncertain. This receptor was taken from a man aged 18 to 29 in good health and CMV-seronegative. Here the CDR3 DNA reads TGTGCCAGCACCAAGACAAGGACCTACGAGCAGTACTTC. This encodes CASTKTRTYEQYF.